This TCR beta chain was sequenced in a study of siplizumab effects on memory and regulatory T cells. Overall study results and limits: Most alloreactive clones went unmapped to unstimulated subsets; only a minor fraction mapped. A major contribution to the alloresponse seemed to be made by naive T cells, which seemed more diverse than memory cells. Naive or memory phenotype assignment was not possible for roughly 75-95% of proliferating CD4+ or CD8+ clones.

About this clone: Its antigen is unidentified.

This CDR3 has 13 residues. Trimming stripped 2 bases from V and 7 bases from J, with 11 bases between. Germline loops: CDR1 MDHEN, CDR2 SYDVKM. Per sample, roughly 10^5 TCR templates underwent assay. Profiled with immunoSEQ multiplex PCR; TCRdb holds only in-frame clones, not every one. The sample lists about 100,000 clones, around 90% occurring once. This TCR was recovered from a human donor in good health. Sequencing input: non-Treg CD4+ T cells sorted from blood. The chain joins TRBV28 to TRBJ1-2; D is perhaps TRBD1 (6 bases). The CDR3 protein is CASSLPAGAGYTF. The CDR3 coding sequence is TGTGCCAGCAGTTTACCGGCAGGGGCTGGCTACACCTTC.